This entry features one TCR beta chain sequence. Its cognate antigen has yet to be identified. No base-level quality is on record; no much larger clone is a single base apart. The germline V gene (reference sequence) sets CDR1 to SEHNR and CDR2 to FQNEAQ. The CDR3 runs 13 residues from the cysteine to the phenylalanine. Just CDR3 DNA is preserved here, 39 bases in frame from base 1. V and J lose 0 bases and 8 bases, and a span of 10 bases separates them. The cohort consisted of 666 healthy bone marrow donors. At the time of sampling, all cohort members were nominally healthy, though unrecorded immune exposures were likely present. The donor was CMV seropositive and was included in the group of approximately 300 seropositive cohort members. Each donor provided a peripheral blood sample, and peripheral blood mononuclear cells were used for TCR beta sequencing. The Qiagen DNeasy Blood Extraction Kit was used to extract genomic DNA from the blood cell samples.

The data originate from a study of cytomegalovirus exposure and HLA in healthy donors (TCRdb year 2017). Background on the whole study: An earlier analysis of about 560 of the donors reported roughly 300 Gb of sequence data and 90 million to 120 million unique TCR beta sequences obtained from about 179 million T cells. A later analysis re-analyzed previously published TCR beta repertoires from about 730 donors and added high-resolution HLA genotyping to study TCR occurrence patterns. HLA typing covered class I and class II loci at four-digit resolution. Rather than drawing on any new phenotypic data, the later analysis identified candidate immune exposures from TCR beta sequences and the way those sequences occurred across donors. The T cell repertoires of 670 or so subjects were profiled by immunosequencing and related to cytomegalovirus serostatus. Donor age, sex, ethnicity and CMV serostatus were compiled alongside the repertoire data. An earlier analysis of 587 of the donors applied high-throughput TCR beta sequencing to assess whether each TCR beta V gene segment acted as functional or pseudogenic. Besides the first cohort of roughly 700 subjects, a separate validation cohort made up of about 120 different subjects was used. Approximately 330 gigabases of sequencing data and around 80 million unique TCR sequences made up an early release that covered under 750 HLA-typed donors. A later genetic analysis used genome-wide SNP genotypes for about 55% of the 666 donors, treating that subset as a discovery cohort. Among 300 to 500 genotyped donors of the cohort, an average of around 250,000 unique TCR beta nucleotide sequences was sequenced per donor, of which approximately 19% were non-productive. The aim of the study was to test whether cataloging public T cell receptors could identify signatures of past pathogen exposure. Every discovery cohort repertoire had been produced on one sequencing platform. To predict cytomegalovirus infection status, the study brought together high-throughput TCR immunosequencing, statistical association of individual TCRs with disease status, and machine learning. Typing coverage varied by locus: roughly 620-630 donors for A, B, C, DRB1 and DQB1; around 560 for DQA1; about 590 for DPA1; fewer than 480 for DPB1. A few DR-DQ haplotypes were treated as single units for association and clustering because of strong linkage in the cohort. Of the roughly 390 genotyped donors, approximately 81% were placed in the genetic ancestry cluster associated with self-reported Caucasian donors. Results the study describes overall, beyond this receptor: Linkage disequilibrium might explain the correlated functional status among segregating V segments, but an unknown experimental factor could not be excluded. A later analysis associated 15,000 to 20,000 TCR beta sequences with specific HLA alleles at a false discovery rate of 0.05. The earlier analysis of 587 of the donors excluded roughly 17 rarely observed V segments, including chromosome 9 orphons, because counts were too low. In an earlier analysis of around 500 of the donors, most TCR beta V segments appeared in productive rearrangements about 87% or about 30% of the time, broadly matching IMGT annotations. Roughly uniform sequencing depth across donors was assumed in presence/absence analyses, although this assumption may not hold. In vitro tests confirmed that a few of the cytomegalovirus-associated TCR beta chains recognize cytomegalovirus antigens. Across donors, most TCR sequences were observed very rarely, whereas some public TCRs were present in many individuals. The 87-base-pair reads could not distinguish some IMGT-functional V segments, including TRBV6-2 and TRBV6-3, so those segments were excluded. A later genetic analysis associated a missense DCLRE1C variant with V-gene and J-gene trimming of TCR beta chains, and an independent cohort replicated the association. A further reported finding was that TCR beta sequences accurately predicted the HLA-A and HLA-B alleles for most subjects in the first cohort. For the cohort, immune exposure information was limited to CMV serostatus. In this cohort, only TCR beta chains were sequenced, and detectable features were limited by the absence of alpha or paired-chain data. The study gave a list of 150 to 200 TCR beta chains associated with cytomegalovirus. When HLA alleles, especially DR and DQ, strongly co-occurred, attributing TCR associations to individual alleles was difficult. Because HLA typing was unavailable for some donors at each locus, only the typed subset was used in association tests. Compared with the 666-donor mean, donors in an Asian-associated ancestry cluster had fewer N-insertions in productive TCRs, according to a later genetic analysis. A later analysis reported that several top co-occurrence clusters appeared linked to parvovirus B19, influenza, CMV and Epstein-Barr virus. The authors suggested that the approach could potentially be generalized to other disease states and immunological phenotypes. A later analysis found that most CMV-associated TCR beta chains appeared HLA-restricted, with HLA associations seemingly driven largely by CMV exposure. A cluster of highly shared sequence variants was judged likely to represent a technical artifact of the sequencing pipeline. In a later analysis, HLA-associated TCR beta chains showed more clonal expansion and lower generation probabilities than non-associated chains that were equally common. In a later analysis, the rate of TCR association differed among HLA loci, with DRB1 alleles having the most associated TCRs and HLA-C alleles having the fewest. The classifier was reported to diagnose cytomegalovirus status with high specificity and sensitivity in both the original and validation cohorts.

The library was produced with the immunoSEQ multiplex PCR assay. The multiplex PCR relied on a mix of 60 forward primers for TCR Vbeta segments and 13 reverse primers for TCR Jbeta segments. The CDR3 region of rearranged TCR beta genes was amplified from genomic DNA by a multiplex PCR assay. Amplified TCR beta libraries were sequenced as 87-base-pair reads on the Illumina HiSeq System. The paper's data handling went like this. A later analysis tallied some 79 million unique TCR beta chains across the 640 or so repertoires, and about 10 million of those chains were shared by two or more donors. Raw reads were error-corrected and collapsed into unique sequences with a nearest-neighbor algorithm that merged closely related sequences to remove PCR and sequencing errors. Alignment of CDR3 sequences to IMGT reference sequences was used to assign V, D and J gene segments. Each retained sequence needed at least a six-nucleotide match to both a V gene segment and a J gene segment. A rearrangement counted as productive if the CDR3 had no stop codons and remained in frame with V and J, and every other rearrangement counted as non-productive. Following IMGT convention, CDR3 was defined as the stretch from the second conserved V-encoded cysteine up to the conserved J-encoded phenylalanine. Sequences without an unambiguous match to a single V gene segment were excluded from the earlier analysis of almost 600 of the donors. In an earlier analysis of roughly 500 of the donors, V segments were called functional above 56.7% productive rearrangements and were called segregating when the between-donor standard deviation exceeded 5%. To diagnose cytomegalovirus status from the catalog of TCR beta chain sequences, a statistical classification framework was built. V and J gene assignment, in a later analysis, came from comparing TCR nucleotide sequences with IMGT/GENE-DB human TR gene sequences. The TCRdist pipeline was used in a later analysis to assign CDR3 sequences and most-parsimonious VDJ recombination scenarios. A later analysis defined each TCR beta chain by its CDR3 amino acid sequence plus V-gene family, and excluded reads lacking a unique V-gene family. A later analysis removed several hundred highly shared, low-generation-probability nucleotide sequences to deal with suspected cross-contamination and a sequencing artifact. A later analysis calculated a clonal expansion index for each public chain from normalized within-repertoire ranks of inferred template counts. A later analysis computed generation probabilities with a VDJ recombination model fitted to out-of-frame rearrangements, and checked the results against IGoR. Hypergeometric tests were used in a later analysis to score TCR-TCR, TCR-HLA and TCR-CMV co-occurrence, with a repertoire-size bias correction applied to the TCR pairs. A later analysis estimated false discovery rates by permuting HLA or CMV assignments 20 times. In a later analysis, co-occurring TCRs were grouped using DBSCAN, with TCRdist sequence similarity added in when clustering inside HLA-allele-positive subsets. Repertoires with fewer than 30,000 or more than 120,000 public chains were left out of co-occurrence clustering, as were about five repertoires with anomalous nucleotide sharing. TCRdb holds this immuneACCESS table with in-frame rearrangements only. Some clones are missing; in checked studies, unresolved V genes explain under half, and the rest has no known cause. D and trimming come from the DNA, and the V and J calls and clone size come from that table. This sample holds about 170,000 clones; 75% to 90% were observed only once. The ten largest clones represent about 7% of the sample.

The sequenced sample was PBMCs. Recombination connected TRBV7-9 to TRBJ1-1; too little of a D gene remains to name it. This clonotype was obtained from a man aged 25 to 40 in good health and CMV-seropositive. The CDR3 protein: CASSLALTAEAFF. The nucleotide sequence is given as TGTGCCAGCAGCTTAGCGCTCACAGCCGAAGCTTTCTTT.